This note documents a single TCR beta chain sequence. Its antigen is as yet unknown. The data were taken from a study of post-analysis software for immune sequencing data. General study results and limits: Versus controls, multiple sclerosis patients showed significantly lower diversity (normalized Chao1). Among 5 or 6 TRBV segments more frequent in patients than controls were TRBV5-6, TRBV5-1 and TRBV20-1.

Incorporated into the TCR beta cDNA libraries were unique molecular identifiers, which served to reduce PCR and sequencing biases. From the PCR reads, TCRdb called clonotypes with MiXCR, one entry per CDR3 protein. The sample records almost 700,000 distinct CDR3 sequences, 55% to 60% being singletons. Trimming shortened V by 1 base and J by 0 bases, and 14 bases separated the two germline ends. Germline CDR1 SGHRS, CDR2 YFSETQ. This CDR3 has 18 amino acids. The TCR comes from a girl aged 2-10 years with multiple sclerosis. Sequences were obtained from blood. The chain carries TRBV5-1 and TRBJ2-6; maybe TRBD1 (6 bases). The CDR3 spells CASSLLAGTLSGANVLTF. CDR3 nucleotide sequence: TGCGCCAGCAGCTTGTTAGCAGGGACACTCTCTGGGGCCAACGTCCTGACTTTC.